This T cell receptor beta chain was sequenced in a study of T-cell memory formation after mild COVID-19. General observations from the study: The finding that pre-infection memory included some responding clones suggested that cross-reactive memory joined.

The germline V and J ends were trimmed by 1 base and 2 bases, with 14 bases remaining between them. The germline CDR1 and CDR2 sequences are SEHNR and FQNEAQ (reference sequence). This CDR3 comprises 16 residues. Note on this clonotype: What it binds is not known.

A 5'RACE reaction primed in the constant segment made cDNA libraries of TCR alpha and TCR beta, and these carried sample barcodes and UMIs. TCRdb called the 5' RACE reads again in MiXCR, with one record for every CDR3 protein. The profile shows hundreds of thousands of distinct CDR3 sequences, approximately 18% of them singletons. The clonotype comes from a man younger than 35 who had mild COVID-19 (a few samples of this study predate the infection). Cell type and time point are not known. This chain joins TRBV7-9 and TRBJ1-1, with D maybe TRBD1 (6 bases). The specimen sequenced was PBMCs or a T cell subset sorted from them (not recorded which). The CDR3 reads CASSLVLGTHNTEAFF. CDR3 nucleotide sequence: TGTGCCAGCAGCTTAGTTCTCGGGACACATAACACTGAAGCTTTCTTT.